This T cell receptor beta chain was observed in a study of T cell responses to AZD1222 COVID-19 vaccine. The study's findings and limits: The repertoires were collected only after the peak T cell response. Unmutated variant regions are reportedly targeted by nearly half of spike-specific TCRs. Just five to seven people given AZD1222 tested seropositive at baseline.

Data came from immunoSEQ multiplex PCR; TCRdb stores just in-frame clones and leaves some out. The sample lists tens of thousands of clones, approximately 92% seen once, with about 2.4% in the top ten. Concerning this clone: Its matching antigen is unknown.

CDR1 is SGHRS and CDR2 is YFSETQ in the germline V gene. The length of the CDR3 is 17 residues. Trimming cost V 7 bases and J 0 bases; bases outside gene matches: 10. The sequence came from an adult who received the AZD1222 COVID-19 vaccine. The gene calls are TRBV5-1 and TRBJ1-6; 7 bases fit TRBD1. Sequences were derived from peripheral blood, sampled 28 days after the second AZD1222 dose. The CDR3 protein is CASPDGTASSYNSPLHF. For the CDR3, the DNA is TGCGCCAGCCCCGACGGGACAGCGAGCTCCTATAATTCACCCCTCCACTTT.